The sequence of this T cell receptor (beta chain) was determined in a study of T cell responses to AZD1222 COVID-19 vaccine. For the study at large: Investigators merged groups given second doses at roughly 4 or roughly 12 weeks. Study observations and caveats: White British people made up most donors, females outnumbered males, and clonal diversity was possibly underestimated. Nearly half of the spike-specific TCRs reportedly recognize variant regions that carry no mutations. Seropositive status at baseline applied to only a handful of AZD1222 recipients.

Profiling relied on immunoSEQ multiplex PCR, and the TCRdb table lists in-frame clones only, not all of them. Here the sample spans about 150,000 clones, around 90% being singletons. A word on this clone: The antigen remains unidentified.

This receptor was taken from an adult in good health. Specimen: peripheral blood, collected on day 0 of AZD1222 vaccination.

CDR3 in amino acids: CASSMGGTSAYEQYF. DNA for the CDR3: TGTGCCAGTTCAATGGGGGGGACTAGCGCCTACGAGCAGTACTTC. This chain links TRBV19 with TRBJ2-7; 10 positions agree with TRBD2. There are 15 residues in the CDR3. The germline CDR1 and CDR2 sequences are LNHDA and SQIVND (reference sequence). Unmatched junction bases numbered 9, after V lost 8 bases and J lost 2 bases.